This TCR beta chain came from a study of tumor-infiltrating lymphocytes in localized non-small cell lung cancer. Study background: Several tumor histologies, both smoking statuses, and some post-neoadjuvant chemotherapy samples were included. Study-level findings and limits: Different pieces of the same tissue went to different assays, confounding technical variation with intratumor heterogeneity. Tumors had more T cell infiltration than uninvolved lung, per TCRbeta sequencing and CD3 counts.

Method: immunoSEQ multiplex PCR; TCRdb's copy keeps in-frame clones and lacks some. The sample holds about 25,000 clones, approximately 70% seen once. Only one count was recorded for this clone. Its antigen is unidentified. The receptor was derived from a human donor with non-small cell lung cancer. Sequenced material: lung tumor tissue.

CDR3 bases: TGTGCCAGCAGCCTCAGGGAGGCCACTGAAGCTTTCTTT. Amino acids: CASSLREATEAFF. The gene calls are TRBV13 and TRBJ1-1, with D possibly being TRBD1 (5 bases). Trimming pared 5 bases from V and 4 bases from J, leaving 11 bases between. Germline lookup yields CDR1 PRHDT and CDR2 FYEKMQ (reference sequence). This CDR3 has 13 residues.